The entry below gives a single TCR beta chain sequence along with its context. Investigators isolated RNA and reverse transcribed it into cDNA to act as the sequencing template. Repertoires were generated with immunoSEQ multiplex PCR, while TCRdb's copy carries only in-frame clones and drops some. The sample consists of 150,000 to 200,000 clones, approximately 61% of them appearing once. This entry comes from a study of CD8+ T cells in alopecia areata. CDR3 size: 14 residues. Trimming pared 7 bases from V and 1 base from J, leaving 13 bases between. Germline loops: CDR1 SQVTM, CDR2 ANQGSEA. Treatment noted: oral pan-JAK inhibitor, 5-10 mg twice daily.

The TCR originated in a human donor with alopecia areata. J is TRBJ2-2 and V is TRBV29-1, with D tentatively TRBD1 (6 bases). The starting material was CD4+ T cells sorted from blood, obtained at week 24, from a patient treated with tofacitinib. The CDR3 DNA sequence: TGCAGCGCGGGGCAGGGGCGGAACACCGGGGAGCTGTTTTTT. It translates to CSAGQGRNTGELFF.